Following are 18 T cell receptor beta chains from one sample sequenced in a study of T cell responses to AZD1222 COVID-19 vaccine. Clones were sequenced by immunoSEQ multiplex PCR, and TCRdb holds only the in-frame ones, with some missing. The sample carries some 50,000 clones, approximately 84% recorded once. The sequencing here drew on peripheral blood, taken on day 0 of AZD1222 vaccination. The receptors stem from an adult in good health.

The chain has TRBV5-5 and TRBJ2-7; tentative D call: TRBD1 (5 bases). Germline V CDR1 and CDR2: SGHKS, YYEKEE (reference sequence). This CDR3 has 15 amino acids. The V and J ends lost 2 bases and 2 bases respectively, with 14 bases between them. The CDR3 nucleotides read TGTGCCAGCAGCTTCTCGGCAGGGAACCCCTACGAGCAGTACTTC. As protein: CASSFSAGNPYEQYF.

The chain employs TRBV6-2 or TRBV6-3 and TRBJ1-2; D remains ambiguous. The V gene lost 0 bases and the J gene lost 8 bases, with 10 bases spanning the gap. Germline V lookup: CDR1 MNHEY, CDR2 SVGEGT. The CDR3 sequence is 13 residues long. The CDR3 region has the DNA TGTGCCAGCAGTTACTCCCCAGAAAGAGGCTACACCTTC. Translated: CASSYSPERGYTF.

The V and J genes are TRBV30 and TRBJ2-3, with 13 bases lining up with TRBD2. V lost 8 bases to trimming and J lost 0 bases; unmatched junction nucleotides: 2. This CDR3 region has 14 residues. Germline V lookup: CDR1 GTSNPN, CDR2 SVGIG (reference sequence). The CDR3 here is CAGTSGTSTDTQYF. CDR3 bases: TGTGCCGGGACTAGCGGGACTAGCACAGATACGCAGTATTTT.

This clone has just one count. The chain employs TRBV18 and TRBJ2-1, with D possibly being TRBD1 (6 bases). CDR3 length equals 15 residues. Germline V gene lookup returns CDR1 KGHSH and CDR2 LQKENI. V was shortened by 0 bases and J by 2 bases, with 8 bases between the two germline ends. DNA for the CDR3: TGTGCCAGCTCACCACCGGACAGCCCCTACAATGAGCAGTTCTTC. It is translated as CASSPPDSPYNEQFF.

The chain recombines TRBV5-1 with TRBJ1-4; D not certain. Per germline, CDR1 SGHRS and CDR2 YFSETQ. The V end lost 2 bases, the J end lost 4 bases, and 9 bases lay between the germline ends. The CDR3 extends over 14 amino acids. CDR3 amino acids: CASSFGQFNEKLFF. CDR3 in DNA: TGCGCCAGCAGCTTCGGTCAGTTTAATGAAAAACTGTTTTTT.

The chain uses TRBV19 and TRBJ1-5; D ambiguous. V lost 3 bases and J 7 bases, leaving 16 bases between the germline ends. The CDR3 has 15 residues. Germline-derived CDR1 and CDR2 are LNHDA and SQIVND (reference sequence). This CDR3 is CASSILGGLEQPQHF. The CDR3 bases are TGTGCCAGTAGTATTCTGGGCGGGTTGGAACAGCCCCAGCATTTT.

The chain joins TRBV5-1 to TRBJ2-1, with 14 positions matching TRBD2. J gave up 3 bases and V 7 bases, and 9 bases lay outside the gene matches. The CDR3 length is 17 residues. Germline V lookup: CDR1 SGHRS, CDR2 YFSETQ. CDR3 region: CASLPGLAGEGYNEQFF. For the CDR3, the DNA is TGCGCCAGCTTGCCGGGACTAGCGGGAGAGGGCTACAATGAGCAGTTCTTC. Full variable domain (outside the CDR3, taken from reference TRBV5-1 and TRBJ2-1): KAGVTQTPRYLIKTRGQQVTLSCSPISGHRSVSWYQQTPGQGLQFLFEYFSETQRNKGNFPGRFSGRQFSNSRSEMNVSTLELGDSALYLCASLPGLAGEGYNEQFFGPGTRLTVL.

The chain joins TRBV3-1 (or the pseudogene TRBV3-2) to TRBJ1-5; D is unresolved. Germline CDR1 reads LGHDT; CDR2 reads YNNKEL (reference sequence). There are 15 residues in the CDR3. V was trimmed by 5 bases and J by 7 bases, leaving 18 bases between them. The CDR3 DNA reads as TGTGCCAGCAGCTGGAGGGTAGGTGTTGGACAGCCCCAGCATTTT. Protein: CASSWRVGVGQPQHF.

This rearrangement joins TRBV7-8 to TRBJ1-6; D unresolved. In germline, CDR1 is SGHVS, CDR2 FQNEAQ. CDR3 length equals 14 residues. Trimming pared 8 bases from V and 8 bases from J, leaving 16 bases between. The DNA of the CDR3 is TGTGCCAGCCGGCCCCGGGCAGGTTATTCACCCCTCCACTTT. It translates to CASRPRAGYSPLHF. Supplemented by reference TRBV7-8 and TRBJ1-6, the full variable domain reads GAGVSQSPRYKVAKRGQDVALRCDPISGHVSLFWYQQALGQGPEFLTYFQNEAQLDKSGLPSDRFFAERPEGSVSTLKIQRTQQEDSAVYLCASRPRAGYSPLHFGNGTRLTVT.

This chain connects TRBV29-1 to TRBJ2-2, with 7 bases that match TRBD2. CDR3 length equals 19 residues. Germline assignment: CDR1 SQVTM and CDR2 ANQGSEA. The junction had 14 bases not matched to a gene; V was cut back by 1 base and J by 0 bases. The CDR3 region is CSVEVILAEDVSNTGELFF. In DNA form, the CDR3 reads TGCAGCGTTGAAGTTATTCTAGCGGAGGACGTATCGAACACCGGGGAGCTGTTTTTT.

This clone was recorded once. The chain uses TRBV18 and TRBJ2-5; possibly TRBD1 for D (5 bases). Trimming shortened V by 3 bases and J by 0 bases, and 11 bases separated the two germline ends. Germline V gene lookup returns CDR1 KGHSH and CDR2 LQKENI. CDR3 length: 15 amino acids. The CDR3 region has the DNA TGTGCCAGCTCACCGCGAGCCAGGGACCAAGAGACCCAGTACTTC. Its translation is CASSPRARDQETQYF.

This clone was observed a few times. This chain uses TRBV2 with TRBJ2-2; 11 bases are a match to TRBD2. The length of the CDR3 is 18 residues. J gave up 6 bases and V 7 bases, and 16 bases lay outside the gene matches. The V gene's germline CDR1 is SNHLY and CDR2 FYNNEI. This CDR3 is CASKHTLLAGALAGELFF. CDR3 DNA: TGTGCCAGCAAGCACACGTTACTAGCGGGAGCGTTGGCCGGGGAGCTGTTTTTT.

The chain couples TRBV11-2 to TRBJ2-7, with 9 bases aligning to TRBD1. V trimming: 9 bases; J trimming: 0 bases; junction bases outside the gene matches: 3. Germline V lookup: CDR1 SGHAT, CDR2 FQNNGV. This CDR3 is built from 13 residues. In DNA, the CDR3 is TGTGCCAGTAGGACAGGGGACTCCTACGAGCAGTACTTC. Protein: CASRTGDSYEQYF.

This clone was detected only a few times. The chain uses TRBV11-2 and TRBJ1-5; D gene uncertain. The V end was cut by 0 bases, the J end by 0 bases, with 6 bases between. The V gene's germline CDR1 is SGHAT and CDR2 FQNNGV. The CDR3 extends over 15 amino acids. The CDR3 coding sequence is TGTGCCAGCAGCTTAGATGCAGGTAGCAATCAGCCCCAGCATTTT. Protein product: CASSLDAGSNQPQHF. Variable domain in full (rest from reference TRBV11-2 and TRBJ1-5): EAGVAQSPRYKIIEKRQSVAFWCNPISGHATLYWYQQILGQGPKLLIQFQNNGVVDDSQLPKDRFSAERLKGVDSTLKIQPAKLEDSAVYLCASSLDAGSNQPQHFGDGTRLSIL.

This chain uses TRBV5-1 with TRBJ1-1; D is unclear. Trimming removed 4 bases at V and 4 bases at J, with 11 bases between. This CDR3 region has 13 residues. In germline, CDR1 is SGHRS, CDR2 YFSETQ. The DNA of the CDR3 is TGCGCCAGCAGCCTGACCATGAGCACTGAAGCTTTCTTT. It specifies CASSLTMSTEAFF.

The genes are TRBV7-9 and TRBJ1-1; D possibly corresponds to TRBD1 (6 bases). Germline V lookup: CDR1 SEHNR, CDR2 FQNEAQ (reference sequence). The CDR3 totals 17 residues. Trimming pared 1 base from V and 2 bases from J, leaving 17 bases between. The CDR3 reads CASSLGLLRTDNTEAFF. Here the CDR3 DNA reads TGTGCCAGCAGCTTAGGATTGTTGAGGACAGACAACACTGAAGCTTTCTTT.

This CDR3 reads CSVWRVKGTEAFF. CDR3 nucleotides: TGCAGCGTTTGGAGGGTCAAGGGGACTGAAGCTTTCTTT. The chain is built from TRBV29-1 and TRBJ1-1; possibly TRBD1 for D (5 bases). The CDR3 runs 13 residues. V was pared by 5 bases and J by 5 bases, with 15 bases between. Germline-derived CDR1 and CDR2 are SQVTM and ANQGSEA.

The chain combines TRBV13 with TRBJ2-4; 10 bases map to TRBD1. This CDR3 has 16 amino acids. V gave up 5 bases and J gave up 1 base; unmatched junction bases: 5. Per germline, CDR1 PRHDT and CDR2 FYEKMQ (reference sequence). The CDR3 loop is CASSEEGQGAKNIQYF. CDR3 DNA: TGTGCCAGCAGCGAGGAGGGACAGGGGGCCAAAAACATTCAGTACTTC.